Included here is one T cell receptor beta chain sequence, with context. At the DNA level, this CDR3 is encoded by other sequences in the same sample as well. This sample was included in a study of OX40 agonist ivuxolimab in advanced cancers. Here immunoSEQ multiplex PCR was the method, and the copy in TCRdb shows in-frame clones only, minus some. Of more than 80,000 clones listed, more than 80% were seen once; the top ten hold about 9%. V gave up 0 bases and J gave up 5 bases; unmatched junction bases: 1. The germline CDR1 and CDR2 sequences are SGHRS and YFSETQ. This CDR3 has 14 residues. The sample here was CD4+ or CD8+ T cells sorted from blood, taken in a trial of the OX40 agonist ivuxolimab. The source of this sequence is an adult with an advanced solid tumor such as melanoma, head and neck, liver or kidney cancer. The chain is built from TRBV5-1 and TRBJ1-2; 10 nucleotides agree with TRBD1. CDR3 in DNA: TGCGCCAGCAGCTTGGGGGACAGGGGTTATGGCTACACCTTC. This gives the protein CASSLGDRGYGYTF.